These 23 T cell receptor beta chains were all obtained from the same sample, sequenced in a study of beta chain features in type 1 diabetes listed by TCRdb under 2018. The library was prepared using the immunoSEQ multiplex PCR assay. The entire amount of isolated RNA was reverse transcribed using the High Capacity cDNA Reverse Transcription Kit, so the sequenced TCRB transcripts were expressed ones. The table was pulled from immuneACCESS by TCRdb, which kept in-frame rearrangements only. Such tables lose some clones; where checked, under half of the loss comes from unresolved V genes, and the rest has no known cause. The sample table records around 500,000 clones; 10% to 12% of these occur just once. About 0.042% of the sample comes from the top ten. Source material: naive CD4+ T cells from blood. In light of the paper, this sample's cell subset or site label describes: true naive CD4+ T cells. The receptor set was obtained from a woman aged 18-35 years in good health.

The rearrangement uses TRBV7-7 and TRBJ2-5; the match to TRBD1 covers 8 bases. This CDR3 has 13 amino acids. The J segment lost 4 bases and the V segment lost 5 bases, leaving 3 bases of the junction unmatched. Per germline, CDR1 SSHAT and CDR2 FNYEAQ (reference sequence). The CDR3 spells CASSRGQGETQYF. CDR3 DNA sequence: TGTGCCAGCAGCCGTGGACAGGGAGAGACCCAGTACTTC.

This clone has only a few counts. The V call is TRBV29-1, the J call TRBJ1-1; D is unclear. The CDR3 is made up of 12 amino acids. Germline CDR1 reads SQVTM; CDR2 reads ANQGSEA. V lost 4 bases and J lost 1, with 7 bases in between. CDR3 protein: CSVGGRNTEAFF. In DNA form, the CDR3 reads TGCAGCGTTGGGGGTAGGAACACTGAAGCTTTCTTT.

Here the CDR3 DNA reads TGCGCCAGCAGAATAGGCCTCCCTCCCCAAAGCAATCAGCCCCAGCATTTT. Its protein product is CASRIGLPPQSNQPQHF. The rearrangement joins TRBV23-1 to TRBJ1-5; unclear D gene. TRBV23-1 is an open reading frame, and its role is uncertain. Trimming left V 6 bases short and J 1 base short, with 19 bases between. This CDR3 spans 17 amino acids.

This clone has only a few counts. This chain uses TRBV7-8 with TRBJ2-3, with unresolved D. This CDR3 spans 14 amino acids. Trimming took off 6 bases at V and 1 base at J, with 11 bases between the two ends. Germline-derived CDR1 and CDR2 are SGHVS and FQNEAQ. This chain's CDR3 is CASRWALGTDTQYF. The CDR3 DNA sequence: TGTGCCAGCAGATGGGCTCTAGGCACAGATACGCAGTATTTT.

This clone showed up just a few times. The rearrangement uses TRBV4-3 and TRBJ2-5; D gene ambiguous. Germline V CDR1 and CDR2: LGHNA, YSLEER. This CDR3 is built from 13 residues. V shed 4 bases and J shed 5 bases, with 11 bases lying between them. The CDR3 loop reads CASSLNQMETQYF. The CDR3 nucleotides are TGCGCCAGCAGCCTCAATCAGATGGAGACCCAGTACTTC.

This clone was counted a few times. This sequence joins TRBV7-9 and TRBJ2-2; TRBD2 is a possible D gene (5 bases). Trimming pared 4 bases from V and 5 bases from J, leaving 8 bases between. This CDR3 region has 13 residues. Germline values: CDR1 SEHNR, CDR2 FQNEAQ (reference sequence). Here the CDR3 reads CASSSPGTGELFF. CDR3 DNA sequence: TGTGCCAGCAGCTCCCCGGGAACCGGGGAGCTGTTTTTT.

The chain carries TRBV7-9 and TRBJ1-4, with 8 bases lining up with TRBD1. J was trimmed by 2 bases and V by 5 bases; bases with no gene match: 4. Germline loops: CDR1 SEHNR, CDR2 FQNEAQ (reference sequence). The CDR3 loop spans 15 amino acids. The CDR3 reads CASSPGGSTNEKLFF. The CDR3 nucleotides are TGTGCCAGCAGCCCAGGGGGCAGCACTAATGAAAAACTGTTTTTT.

Only a few counts were recorded for this clone. This chain joins TRBV7-8 and TRBJ1-5; no clear D. The V and J ends lost 5 bases and 2 bases respectively, with 10 bases between them. This CDR3 is 14 amino acids long. Per the germline V gene, CDR1 is SGHVS and CDR2 is FQNEAQ. The CDR3 here is CASSPNGGNQPQHF. In nucleotides, the CDR3 is TGTGCCAGCAGCCCGAATGGGGGCAATCAGCCCCAGCATTTT.

CDR3: CSVLDLGREDTEAFF. In nucleotides, the CDR3 is TGCAGCGTCTTGGATCTCGGGAGGGAAGACACTGAAGCTTTCTTT. This chain links TRBV29-1 with TRBJ1-1; no definite D call. The CDR3 sequence is 15 residues long. Germline CDR1 and CDR2: SQVTM and ANQGSEA. With 6 bases removed from V and 3 bases from J, the gap between germline ends came to 20 bases.

As concerns this clone: At the DNA level, this CDR3 is encoded by other sequences in the same sample as well. The V call is TRBV9, the J call TRBJ2-1; weak D call: TRBD1 (6 bases). V was pared by 0 bases and J by 4 bases, with 11 bases between. Per germline, CDR1 SGDLS and CDR2 YYNGEE. The CDR3 has 15 amino acids. The chain's CDR3 is CASSVEGDHYNEQFF. The CDR3 DNA reads as TGTGCCAGCAGCGTAGAGGGGGACCATTACAATGAGCAGTTCTTC.

Only a few counts were recorded for this clone. This chain links TRBV7-2 with TRBJ2-7, with D maybe TRBD2 (5 bases). From germline, CDR1 is SGHTA and CDR2 FQGNSA. The CDR3 consists of 13 residues. Between the trimmed V and J ends, which lost 5 bases and 3 bases, there was a span of 11 bases. The CDR3 loop reads CASSRTRYYEQYF. The CDR3, as DNA: TGTGCCAGCAGCAGAACTAGGTACTACGAGCAGTACTTC.

This clone was picked up a small number of times. DNA of the CDR3: TGTGCCAGCAGCGTAGACAGCGTCTATGGCTACACCTTC. Encoded protein: CASSVDSVYGYTF. The V and J genes are TRBV7-9 and TRBJ1-2; the D gene is possibly TRBD1 (5 bases). The CDR3 length is 13 residues. CDR1 SEHNR and CDR2 FQNEAQ come from the germline V gene (reference sequence). V dropped 5 bases and J dropped 4 bases, with 11 bases sitting between them.

This clone came up a few times. This chain connects TRBV7-9 to TRBJ2-7; a weak D match, TRBD1 (5 bases). The ends were cut back, 0 bases at V and 7 bases at J, with 10 bases in the middle. The CDR3 sequence is 13 residues long. Germline-derived CDR1 and CDR2 are SEHNR and FQNEAQ (reference sequence). The CDR3 nucleotides are TGTGCCAGCAGCTTAGCCCTAAGGGGTGAGCAGTACTTC. Translation: CASSLALRGEQYF.

This clone was observed a few times. This chain joins TRBV27 and TRBJ2-1; D remains ambiguous. Trimming shortened V by 3 bases and J by 7 bases, and 10 bases separated the two germline ends. The CDR3 has 13 amino acids. Per the germline V gene, CDR1 is MNHEY and CDR2 is SMNVEV (reference sequence). DNA for the CDR3: TGTGCCAGCAGTTTGTCCATGGGGAATGAGCAGTTCTTC. The encoded protein is CASSLSMGNEQFF.

The gene calls are TRBV7-3 and TRBJ2-7; tentative D call: TRBD1 (6 bases). The V gene lost 5 bases and the J gene lost 7 bases, with 15 bases spanning the gap. There are 13 residues in the CDR3. Germline CDR1 reads SGHTA; CDR2 reads FQGTGA. The CDR3 sequence: CASSLRSDREQYF. The DNA of the CDR3 is TGTGCCAGCAGCCTTAGGTCCGACAGGGAGCAGTACTTC. Looking up the rest from reference TRBV7-3 and TRBJ2-7 gives the full variable domain: GAGVSQTPSNKVTEKGKYVELRCDPISGHTALYWYRQSLGQGPEFLIYFQGTGAADDSGLPNDRFFAVRPEGSVSTLKIQRTERGDSAVYLCASSLRSDREQYFGPGTRLTVT.

The chain employs TRBV9 and TRBJ2-4; tentatively, D is TRBD2 (6 bases). The CDR3 totals 18 residues. Germline CDR1 is SGDLS and CDR2 is YYNGEE. V was clipped by 3 bases and J by 1 base, with 20 bases between them. The CDR3 DNA is TGTGCCAGCAGCGAGAGGGTTAGCGGAGATGGGGCCAAAAACATTCAGTACTTC. Encoded protein: CASSERVSGDGAKNIQYF. Full variable domain (rest looked up from reference TRBV9 and TRBJ2-4): DSGVTQTPKHLITATGQRVTLRCSPRSGDLSVYWYQQSLDQGLQFLIQYYNGEERAKGNILERFSAQQFPDLHSELNLSSLELGDSALYFCASSERVSGDGAKNIQYFGAGTRLSVL.

This chain joins TRBV7-2 and TRBJ2-1; 8 bases line up with TRBD2. The CDR3 runs 15 residues. Trimming at V came to 4 bases and at J to 12 bases, leaving 14 bases not matched to a gene. Germline lookup yields CDR1 SGHTA and CDR2 FQGNSA. CDR3 residues: CASSSRLALGSVQFF. DNA for the CDR3: TGTGCCAGCAGCTCAAGACTAGCGCTGGGCAGTGTGCAGTTCTTC. Full variable domain (rest looked up from reference TRBV7-2 and TRBJ2-1): GAGVSQSPSNKVTEKGKDVELRCDPISGHTALYWYRQSLGQGLEFLIYFQGNSAPDKSGLPSDRFSAERTGGSVSTLTIQRTQQEDSAVYLCASSSRLALGSVQFFGPGTRLTVL.

The chain employs TRBV7-9 and TRBJ2-7; 8 bases agree with TRBD1. From germline, CDR1 is SEHNR and CDR2 FQNEAQ (reference sequence). Trimming cost V 5 bases and J 1 base; bases outside gene matches: 7. CDR3 length equals 15 residues. The DNA of the CDR3 is TGTGCCAGCAGCAGAAGGCAGGGGGCTTCCTACGAGCAGTACTTC. It translates to CASSRRQGASYEQYF.

This clone was recorded a few times. The CDR3 nucleotides read TGTGCCAGCAGCTTAACAGGGACAGGGTTTTACGACGAGCAGTACTTC. This codes for CASSLTGTGFYDEQYF. This sequence joins TRBV7-3 and TRBJ2-7, with 9 bases matching TRBD1. V dropped 0 bases and J dropped 5; count of bases not matched to a gene: 8. From germline, CDR1 is SGHTA and CDR2 FQGTGA. CDR3 length: 16 residues.

This sequence joins TRBV27 and TRBJ1-6; D is unresolved. The V and J ends lost 5 bases and 4 bases respectively, with 3 bases between them. The CDR3 runs 12 residues. Germline V gives CDR1 MNHEY, CDR2 SMNVEV (reference sequence). The CDR3 protein is CASSQYNSPLHF. CDR3 nucleotides: TGTGCCAGCAGTCAGTATAATTCACCCCTCCACTTT.

This clone was counted a few times. The chain uses TRBV2 and TRBJ1-2; D remains unclear. The CDR3 is 13 residues long. V was cut by 6 bases and J by 4 bases, with 12 bases left in between. Germline loops: CDR1 SNHLY, CDR2 FYNNEI. In DNA, the CDR3 is TGTGCCAGCAGGGAGGACCTCTCCTATGGCTACACCTTC. Amino acids: CASREDLSYGYTF.

This clone was detected a few times. This rearrangement joins TRBV19 to TRBJ2-1; 7 positions match TRBD2. The CDR3 has 19 amino acids. J was trimmed by 5 bases and V by 0 bases; bases with no gene match: 16. Germline values: CDR1 LNHDA, CDR2 SQIVND (reference sequence). The CDR3 nucleotides read TGTGCCAGTAGTATAGATGCTACGGGACTACTCAACTCAAACAATGAGCAGTTCTTC. It encodes CASSIDATGLLNSNNEQFF.

In its sample, this clone was seen a few times. V gene TRBV5-1 combines with J gene TRBJ2-3, with D possibly matching TRBD2 (5 bases). The V end lost 4 bases, the J end lost 4 bases, and 13 bases lay between the germline ends. Germline V lookup: CDR1 SGHRS, CDR2 YFSETQ. The CDR3 sequence is 14 residues long. The CDR3 spells CASSRGGPADTQYF. DNA of the CDR3: TGCGCCAGCAGCCGCGGAGGTCCGGCAGATACGCAGTATTTT. The variable domain in full, completed from reference TRBV5-1 and TRBJ2-3, reads KAGVTQTPRYLIKTRGQQVTLSCSPISGHRSVSWYQQTPGQGLQFLFEYFSETQRNKGNFPGRFSGRQFSNSRSEMNVSTLELGDSALYLCASSRGGPADTQYFGPGTRLTVL.